Listed below are T cell receptor beta chains from one sample, sequenced in a study of blood T cell repertoires in COVID-19. Sequenced by immunoSEQ multiplex PCR; TCRdb stores in-frame clones only, minus some. Of hundreds of thousands of clones in the sample, more than 80% were seen once. The sequenced sample was peripheral blood. The origin of the receptors is a woman aged 25 to 39 with active or convalescent COVID-19. Both conserved end residues are part of each CDR3. A D gene is named only where the DNA matches it firmly. Expanded clones are given a class, and other clones once, few, many or no size at all.

TRBD1	TRBV19	16	once	TRBJ1-1	TGTGCCAGTAGTATAGCCTGGGGACAGAAGAACACTGAAGCTTTCTTT	CASSIAWGQKNTEAFF
TRBD2	TRBV5-1	15	.	TRBJ2-1	TGCGCCAGCAGCTTGTTTAGCGGGAAAGACAATGAGCAGTTCTTC	CASSLFSGKDNEQFF
TRBD1	TRBV30	15	once	TRBJ2-2	TGTGCCTGGAGCTTGATCGGGACAGGGAGCGGGGAGCTGTTTTTT	CAWSLIGTGSGELFF
TRBD1	TRBV7-8	14	.	TRBJ1-6	TGTGCCAGCAGCTTGACAGGGTTGAATTCACCCCTCCACTTT	CASSLTGLNSPLHF
.	TRBV9	13	.	TRBJ2-1	TGTGCCAGCAGCGTATCCCAGGGCAATGAGCAGTTCTTC	CASSVSQGNEQFF
.	TRBV6-5	15	.	TRBJ2-2	TGTGCCAGCAGTAGCGGGACAGGGAACACCGGGGAGCTGTTTTTT	CASSSGTGNTGELFF
TRBD2	TRBV6-1	15	many	TRBJ2-2	TGTGCCAGCAGTGAACTAGCGGGTAACACCGGGGAGCTGTTTTTT	CASSELAGNTGELFF
TRBD2	TRBV3-1/TRBV3-2	18	.	TRBJ2-3	TGTGCCAGCAGCCAAGGACTAGCGGGAGGGCTGAGCACAGATACGCAGTATTTT	CASSQGLAGGLSTDTQYF
TRBD2	TRBV19	15	.	TRBJ2-7	TGTGCCAGTAGTCTAACACGGGGGGAAGGCTACGAGCAGTACTTC	CASSLTRGEGYEQYF
.	TRBV30	13	.	TRBJ2-1	TGTGCCTGGAGGGACACCGAGGAGGGGGAGCAGTTCTTC	CAWRDTEEGEQFF
.	TRBV7-2	14	.	TRBJ1-1	TGTGCCAGCAGCCAACGGACAGAGAACACTGAAGCTTTCTTT	CASSQRTENTEAFF
.	TRBV6-5	15	.	TRBJ1-2	TGTGCCAGCAGTCTAGTGGCGGGCTCAGGCTATGGCTACACCTTC	CASSLVAGSGYGYTF
.	TRBV5-1	14	.	TRBJ1-1	TGCGCCAGCAGCTTGGAAGTTGCCGGGGAGGGCGCTTTCTTT	CASSLEVAGEGAFF
.	TRBV19	20	.	TRBJ2-2	TGTGCCAGTAGTGTGCGGGGGCTGGTAGGCGGGAGAGGTCCTACCGGGGAGCTGTTTTTT	CASSVRGLVGGRGPTGELFF
.	TRBV6-5	14	.	TRBJ2-7	TGTGCCAGCAAAAGGGGGGGGCCAAACTACGAGCAGTACTTC	CASKRGGPNYEQYF
.	TRBV5-4	16	.	TRBJ1-3	TGTGCCAGCAGCTTGGGCTCGGCAGGGCCGGGAAACACCATATATTTT	CASSLGSAGPGNTIYF
.	TRBV30	13	.	TRBJ1-5	TGTGCCTGGAGCCCTCCCGGGATTCAGCCCCAGCATTTT	CAWSPPGIQPQHF
.	TRBV9	17	.	TRBJ1-5	TGTGCCAGCAGCTTAAGGTGGAAACAGGGAAGCAATCAGCCCCAGCATTTT	CASSLRWKQGSNQPQHF
.	TRBV10-3	13	.	TRBJ1-2	TGTGCCATCAGTGAAGAACGGTACTATGGCTACACCTTC	CAISEERYYGYTF
.	TRBV27	14	.	TRBJ2-3	TGTGCCAGCAGCCCCAGCGCCGGGACAGATACGCAGTATTTT	CASSPSAGTDTQYF
.	TRBV27	13	.	TRBJ1-2	TGTGCCAGCAGGGACCCGGGGAGAGGAGGCTACACCTTC	CASRDPGRGGYTF
TRBD1	TRBV23-1	17	.	TRBJ1-1	TGCGCCAGCAGTCAATCGGGGACAGGGACCGTGAACACTGAAGCTTTCTTT	CASSQSGTGTVNTEAFF
TRBD1	TRBV10-3	14	.	TRBJ2-3	TGTGCCATCAGCGGTACAGGGGGCACAGATACGCAGTATTTT	CAISGTGGTDTQYF
.	TRBV30	12	.	TRBJ2-3	TGTGCCTGGGACCCGGGAACAGATACGCAGTATTTT	CAWDPGTDTQYF